This T cell receptor (beta chain) was sequenced in a study of a mutant IDH1 vaccine in newly diagnosed glioma. About the study: Patients underwent eight vaccinations, which took place in weeks 1, 3, 5, 7, 11, 15, 19 and 23.

The CDR3 sequence is 15 residues long. Trimming removed 3 bases from V and 5 bases from J, with 16 bases in between. Germline V CDR1 and CDR2: ENHRY, SYGVKD. As concerns this clone: The antigen is unknown.

Clones were sequenced by immunoSEQ multiplex PCR, and TCRdb holds only the in-frame ones, with some missing. The table records roughly 60,000 clones, 84% of them present only once. The study, taken as a whole, reports: Pseudoprogression seemingly bore no relation to changes in top peripheral T cell clonotypes.

Time point of the sample: week 11, during vaccination. Doses comprised 300 ug of mutant IDH1 20-mer peptide each, plus topical imiquimod. The TCR was taken from a man aged 25 to 45 with glioma. The input for sequencing was PBMCs, taken from a glioma patient whose treatment included an IDH1 peptide vaccine. V and J are TRBV10-3 and TRBJ1-2; a possible D gene is TRBD1 (6 bases). This CDR3 reads CAISEDGTRAYGYTF. CDR3 DNA sequence: TGTGCCATCAGTGAAGACGGGACAAGGGCTTATGGCTACACCTTC.